These T cell receptor beta chains were read from a single sample in a study of T-cell memory formation after mild COVID-19. TCRdb independently ran MiXCR on the 5' RACE reads; one entry per CDR3 protein. The data hold around 180,000 distinct CDR3 sequences, with 16% observed a single time. Sequencing used PBMCs or a T cell subset sorted from them (not recorded which). The receptors here all came from an adult woman who had mild COVID-19 (a few samples of this study predate the infection). Cell type and time point are not known. Both conserved end residues are part of each CDR3. The D gene is left open where the match is weak. Rows give clone size only sometimes, using once, few, many, or a class for an expanded clone.

V gene: TRBV12-3/TRBV12-4
clone size: .
J gene: TRBJ2-5
D gene: .
CDR3 DNA: TGTGCCAGCAGTCAGGGTGTGGAGACCCAGTACTTC
CDR3 protein: CASSQGVETQYF

V gene: TRBV12-5
clone size: few
J gene: TRBJ2-5
D gene: .
CDR3 DNA: TGTGCTAGTGGTTTGGGCTCTTTTGTGGGAGGAGAGACCCAGTACTTC
CDR3 protein: CASGLGSFVGGETQYF

V gene: TRBV18
clone size: .
J gene: TRBJ2-1
D gene: .
CDR3 DNA: TGTGCCAGCTCTCTCATCGGACGACCCGAGCAGTTCTTC
CDR3 protein: CASSLIGRPEQFF

V gene: TRBV4-3
clone size: few
J gene: TRBJ2-1
D gene: .
CDR3 DNA: TGCGCCAGCAGCCAAGACCGTCTAGCGTGGACCTACAATGAGCAGTTCTTC
CDR3 protein: CASSQDRLAWTYNEQFF

V gene: TRBV12-3/TRBV12-4
clone size: .
J gene: TRBJ1-5
D gene: .
CDR3 DNA: TGTGCCAGCGGTGTGAGGCACCTGGTCAATCAGCCCCAGCATTTT
CDR3 protein: CASGVRHLVNQPQHF

V gene: TRBV5-1
clone size: .
J gene: TRBJ1-4
D gene: .
CDR3 DNA: TGCGCCAGCAGCTTGTCAGTGGGGTCTGGGGAAAAACTGTTTTTT
CDR3 protein: CASSLSVGSGEKLFF

V gene: TRBV6-6
clone size: few
J gene: TRBJ2-1
D gene: TRBD1
CDR3 DNA: TGTGCCAGCAGTCCAAGACAGGGAGTCTCCTACAATGAGCAGTTCTTC
CDR3 protein: CASSPRQGVSYNEQFF

V gene: TRBV7-2
clone size: .
J gene: TRBJ2-7
D gene: .
CDR3 DNA: TGTGCCAGCGGCAGGAGATCCTACGAGCAGTACTTC
CDR3 protein: CASGRRSYEQYF

V gene: TRBV6-5
clone size: few
J gene: TRBJ2-2
D gene: TRBD1
CDR3 DNA: TGTGCCAGCAGAACAGGGGGCCACGGGGAGCTGTTTTTT
CDR3 protein: CASRTGGHGELFF

V gene: TRBV16
clone size: few
J gene: TRBJ2-3
D gene: .
CDR3 DNA: TGTGCCAGCAGCCAATCGTCAGGGAAAACAGATACGCAGTATTTT
CDR3 protein: CASSQSSGKTDTQYF

V gene: TRBV7-7
clone size: few
J gene: TRBJ2-5
D gene: .
CDR3 DNA: TGTGCCAGCAGCTTAGACAGCAACCAAGAGACCCAGTACTTC
CDR3 protein: CASSLDSNQETQYF

V gene: TRBV7-2
clone size: few
J gene: TRBJ2-7
D gene: .
CDR3 DNA: TGTGCCAGCAGCCCCTTGGTGGGTGAGCAGTACTTC
CDR3 protein: CASSPLVGEQYF

V gene: TRBV3-1
clone size: few
J gene: TRBJ2-7
D gene: .
CDR3 DNA: TGTGCCAGCAGCCTTGGGCCGGGTCCCTCGTCGGGGGAGCAGTACTTC
CDR3 protein: CASSLGPGPSSGEQYF

V gene: TRBV4-2
clone size: .
J gene: TRBJ2-7
D gene: .
CDR3 DNA: TGTGCCAGCAGCCAAGATAGGGGCGAGCAGTACTTC
CDR3 protein: CASSQDRGEQYF

V gene: TRBV9
clone size: .
J gene: TRBJ2-6
D gene: TRBD1
CDR3 DNA: TGTGCCAGCAGCGTAGGTGGACAGGGGACAGCTGGGGCCAACGTCCTGACTTTC
CDR3 protein: CASSVGGQGTAGANVLTF

V gene: TRBV25-1
clone size: .
J gene: TRBJ2-3
D gene: TRBD1
CDR3 DNA: TGTGCCAGCAGTCCCTGGACAGGGGATACGCAGTATTTT
CDR3 protein: CASSPWTGDTQYF

V gene: TRBV2
clone size: .
J gene: TRBJ1-6
D gene: TRBD1
CDR3 DNA: TGTGCCAGCAGCCCTAGGGACAGGGGTGGTTCACCCCTCCACTTT
CDR3 protein: CASSPRDRGGSPLHF

V gene: TRBV18
clone size: few
J gene: TRBJ2-3
D gene: TRBD2
CDR3 DNA: TGTGCCAGCTCACCCGGCCTCGGGACTAGCGGGAGCCCTCTCACAGATACGCAGTATTTT
CDR3 protein: CASSPGLGTSGSPLTDTQYF

V gene: TRBV6-2/TRBV6-3
clone size: .
J gene: TRBJ1-6
D gene: TRBD1
CDR3 DNA: TGTGCCAGCAGTTACGGACCGGGACAGGGGAATTCACCCCTCCACTTT
CDR3 protein: CASSYGPGQGNSPLHF

V gene: TRBV6-1
clone size: few
J gene: TRBJ2-5
D gene: TRBD1
CDR3 DNA: TGTGCCAGCAGTTCAGACAGGGGAGAGACCCAGTACTTC
CDR3 protein: CASSSDRGETQYF

V gene: TRBV5-1
clone size: .
J gene: TRBJ2-3
D gene: TRBD1
CDR3 DNA: TGCGCCAGCAGCTTGGTAGGGGGCGAAACAGATACGCAGTATTTT
CDR3 protein: CASSLVGGETDTQYF

V gene: TRBV5-1
clone size: many
J gene: TRBJ2-1
D gene: TRBD2
CDR3 DNA: TGCGCCAGCAGCTTGGGTGGTAGCGGGGGGTACAATGAGCAGTTCTTC
CDR3 protein: CASSLGGSGGYNEQFF

V gene: TRBV12-3/TRBV12-4
clone size: few
J gene: TRBJ1-2
D gene: TRBD1
CDR3 DNA: TGTGCCAGCCACAGGGGGGGCTATGGCTACACCTTC
CDR3 protein: CASHRGGYGYTF